This T cell receptor (beta chain) derives from a study of OX40 agonist ivuxolimab in advanced cancers. At the level of the whole study: Ivuxolimab was a fully human IgG2 agonistic monoclonal antibody targeting the costimulatory receptor OX40 (CD134). Intravenous ivuxolimab was administered to patients every 2 weeks at six dose levels: 0.01, 0.1, 0.3, 1.5, 3 and 10 mg/kg. Partial responses occurred in three dose-escalation patients, of whom one had hepatocellular carcinoma and two had cutaneous melanoma. The point of sequencing TCRbeta in the periphery was to test whether ivuxolimab changed TCR sequence diversity and drove clonal T-cell expansion. Of the approximately 50 patients in dose escalation, around 19 had hepatocellular carcinoma, about 15 had melanoma, 9 had renal cell carcinoma and 9 had head and neck cancer. The paper reports the monotherapy dose-escalation portion (N = 52 patients) of the phase I ivuxolimab trial. Patients were allowed to have had prior anti-PD-1, anti-PD-L1 or anti-CTLA-4 therapy, and roughly 40% of the dose-escalation patients had been treated with checkpoint inhibitors. A male proportion of around 80% and a mean age of about 60 years, ranging from roughly 23 to 80, were recorded for the dose-escalation cohort. On the study overall, not on this receptor specifically: In the 0.1-3.0 mg/kg groups, partial responders had among the lowest normalized peripheral clonal expansion, particularly in CD8+ T cells. Low levels of normalized T-cell clonal expansion were also seen in some patients who did not respond. After ivuxolimab, more expanded clones were found on average in CD8+ T cells than in CD4+ T cells. Antigen specificity was not determined for the clonally expanded peripheral T cells. At doses of 0.1 to 3.0 mg/kg, clonal expansion of both CD4+ and CD8+ T cells in blood was seen between baseline and week 6.

The germline V gene specifies SGHRS as CDR1 and YFSETQ as CDR2. From the cysteine through the phenylalanine, the CDR3 covers 18 amino acids. The entry retains the CDR3 DNA only, 54 bases that are in frame from base 1. Cut back by 4 bases and 4 bases, the V and J ends lie 25 bases apart. The trial excluded patients who had a history of autoimmune disease or who were on systemic immunosuppression. Peripheral blood for TCR sequencing was collected from all dose cohorts at baseline, on cycle 4 day 1, and on cycle 7 day 1. The samples were drawn from a first-in-human, open-label, multicenter phase I dose-escalation trial of ivuxolimab. Adults with locally advanced or metastatic head and neck squamous cell, hepatocellular, melanoma or renal cell carcinoma were enrolled in the trial. Before TCR sequencing, CD4+ and CD8+ T cells were separately sorted from peripheral blood. To sequence the TCRbeta CDR3 region, genomic DNA was isolated from the sorted cells. The immunoSEQ Assay was used to sequence the TCRbeta CDR3 regions. TCRdb took over this immuneACCESS table, retaining in-frame rearrangements with V and J assigned. Such tables are incomplete; in checked studies, under half of the missing clones stem from an unresolved V gene, and the remainder is unexplained. In this sample the table shows fewer than 100,000 clones, just over 85% of which occur a single time. The ten biggest clones cover around 2% of the sample.

The count of this clone is one. The target of this receptor is not known. No qualities accompany the bases; no much larger clone lies one base away. Here the sequenced sample was CD4+ or CD8+ T cells sorted from blood, taken in a trial of the OX40 agonist ivuxolimab. The chain links TRBV5-1 with TRBJ2-3; TRBD2 might be the D gene, on 5 matching bases. This sequence originates from an adult with an advanced solid tumor such as melanoma, head and neck, liver or kidney cancer. The bases are TGCGCCAGCAGCCGGGAACCTAGCTCGGAGGTAATGGCAGATACGCAGTATTTT. Its product reads: CASSREPSSEVMADTQYF.